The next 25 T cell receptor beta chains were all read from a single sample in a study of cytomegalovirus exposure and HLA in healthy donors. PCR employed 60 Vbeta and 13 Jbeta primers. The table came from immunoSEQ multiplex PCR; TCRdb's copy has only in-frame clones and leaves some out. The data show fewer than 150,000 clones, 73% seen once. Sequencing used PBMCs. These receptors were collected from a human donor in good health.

CDR3 sequence (DNA): TGTGCCATCAGGCGGGACCCCACAGATACGCAGTATTTT. Encoded protein: CAIRRDPTDTQYF. This chain links TRBV10-3 with TRBJ2-3, with a weak D call TRBD2 (6 bases). This CDR3 comprises 13 residues. Trimming removed 6 bases from V and 2 bases from J, with 9 bases in between. Germline loops: CDR1 ENHRY, CDR2 SYGVKD.

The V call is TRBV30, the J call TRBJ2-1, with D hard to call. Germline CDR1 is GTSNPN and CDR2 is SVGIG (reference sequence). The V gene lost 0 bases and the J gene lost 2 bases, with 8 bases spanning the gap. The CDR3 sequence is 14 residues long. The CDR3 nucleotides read TGTGCCTGGAGTGTACTCCGGGCCTACAATGAGCAGTTCTTC. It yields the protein CAWSVLRAYNEQFF.

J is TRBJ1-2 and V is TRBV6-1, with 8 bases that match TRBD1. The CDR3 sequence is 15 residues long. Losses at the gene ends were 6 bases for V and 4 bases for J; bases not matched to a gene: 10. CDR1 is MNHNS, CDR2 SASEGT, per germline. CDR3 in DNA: TGTGCCAGCAGAAACGGACAGGGAATCTCCTATGGCTACACCTTC. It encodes CASRNGQGISYGYTF.

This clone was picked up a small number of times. The CDR3 region has the DNA TGTGCCAGCATGCAATGGGCCAGCTCTATTGGCTACACCTTC. This encodes CASMQWASSIGYTF. The rearrangement uses TRBV6-7 and TRBJ1-2, with no clear D. TRBV6-7 falls under the ORF class, with uncertain function. V shed 7 bases and J shed 7 bases, with 19 bases lying between them. The CDR3 extends over 14 amino acids.

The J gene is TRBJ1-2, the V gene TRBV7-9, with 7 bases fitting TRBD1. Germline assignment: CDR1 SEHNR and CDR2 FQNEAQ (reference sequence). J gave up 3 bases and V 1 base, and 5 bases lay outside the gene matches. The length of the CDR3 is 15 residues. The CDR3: CASSLEAGQYYGYTF. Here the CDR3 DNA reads TGTGCCAGCAGCTTAGAGGCGGGACAGTACTATGGCTACACCTTC.

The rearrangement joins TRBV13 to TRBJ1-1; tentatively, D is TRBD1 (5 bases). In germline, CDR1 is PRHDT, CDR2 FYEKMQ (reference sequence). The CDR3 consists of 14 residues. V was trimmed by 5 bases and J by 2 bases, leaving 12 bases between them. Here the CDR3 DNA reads TGTGCCAGCAGCATGGGACTGAAAAACACTGAAGCTTTCTTT. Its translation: CASSMGLKNTEAFF.

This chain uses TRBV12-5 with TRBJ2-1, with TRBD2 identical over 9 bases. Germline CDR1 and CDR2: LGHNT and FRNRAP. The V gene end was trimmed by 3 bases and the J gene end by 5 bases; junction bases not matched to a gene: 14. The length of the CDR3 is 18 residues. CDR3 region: CASGFQAGGANIHNEQFF. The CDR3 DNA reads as TGTGCTAGTGGTTTTCAGGCGGGGGGGGCAAATATTCACAATGAGCAGTTCTTC.

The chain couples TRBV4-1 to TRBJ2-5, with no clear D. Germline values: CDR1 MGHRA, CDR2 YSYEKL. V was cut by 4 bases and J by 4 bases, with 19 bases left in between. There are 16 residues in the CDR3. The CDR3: CASSPPQTRPSETQYF. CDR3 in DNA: TGCGCCAGCAGCCCCCCCCAGACTCGACCGTCAGAGACCCAGTACTTC.

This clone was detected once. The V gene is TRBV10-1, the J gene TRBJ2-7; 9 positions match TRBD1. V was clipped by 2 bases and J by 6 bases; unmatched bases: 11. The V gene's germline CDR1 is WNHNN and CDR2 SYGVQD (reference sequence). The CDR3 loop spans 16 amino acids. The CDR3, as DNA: TGCGCCAGCAGTGAGGATAGGACAGGGGATTTCGGCGAGCAGTACTTC. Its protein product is CASSEDRTGDFGEQYF.

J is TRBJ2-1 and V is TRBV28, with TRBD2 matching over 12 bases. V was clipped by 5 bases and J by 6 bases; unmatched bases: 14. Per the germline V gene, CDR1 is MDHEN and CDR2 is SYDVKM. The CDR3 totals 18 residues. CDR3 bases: TGTGCCAGCAGTCCTACTAGCGGGGGGTCCTACTACGTCAATGAGCAGTTCTTC. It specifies CASSPTSGGSYYVNEQFF.

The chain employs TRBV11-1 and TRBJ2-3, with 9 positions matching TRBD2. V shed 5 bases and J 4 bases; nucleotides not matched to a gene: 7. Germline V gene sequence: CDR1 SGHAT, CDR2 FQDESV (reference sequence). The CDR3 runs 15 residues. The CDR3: CASSPRLAEADTQYF. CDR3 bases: TGTGCCAGCAGCCCCAGACTAGCGGAGGCAGATACGCAGTATTTT.

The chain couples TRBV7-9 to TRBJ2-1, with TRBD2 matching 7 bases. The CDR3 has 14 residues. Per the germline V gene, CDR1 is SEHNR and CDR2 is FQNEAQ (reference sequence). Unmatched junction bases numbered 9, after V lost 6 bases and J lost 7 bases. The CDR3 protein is CASRAGARVNEQFF. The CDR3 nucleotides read TGTGCCAGCAGGGCGGGAGCTCGTGTGAATGAGCAGTTCTTC.

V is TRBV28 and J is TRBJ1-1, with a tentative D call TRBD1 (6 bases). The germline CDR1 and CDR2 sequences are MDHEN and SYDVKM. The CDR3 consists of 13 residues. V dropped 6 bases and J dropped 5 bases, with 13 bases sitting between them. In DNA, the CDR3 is TGTGCCAGCAGGGAACAGGGACGGACTGAAGCTTTCTTT. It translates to CASREQGRTEAFF.

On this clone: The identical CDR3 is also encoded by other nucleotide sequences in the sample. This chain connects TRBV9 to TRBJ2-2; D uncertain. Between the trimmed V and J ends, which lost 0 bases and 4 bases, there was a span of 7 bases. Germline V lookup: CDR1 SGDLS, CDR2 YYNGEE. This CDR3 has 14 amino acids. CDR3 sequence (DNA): TGTGCCAGCAGCGTAGGACTGAGCACCGGGGAGCTGTTTTTT. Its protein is CASSVGLSTGELFF. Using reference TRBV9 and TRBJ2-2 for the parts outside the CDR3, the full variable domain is DSGVTQTPKHLITATGQRVTLRCSPRSGDLSVYWYQQSLDQGLQFLIQYYNGEERAKGNILERFSAQQFPDLHSELNLSSLELGDSALYFCASSVGLSTGELFFGEGSRLTVL.

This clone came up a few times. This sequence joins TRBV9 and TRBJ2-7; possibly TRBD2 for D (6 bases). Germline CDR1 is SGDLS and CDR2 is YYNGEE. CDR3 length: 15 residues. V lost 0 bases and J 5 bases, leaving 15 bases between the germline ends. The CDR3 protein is CASSVDSGAVDEQYF. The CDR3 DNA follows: TGTGCCAGCAGCGTAGATTCGGGAGCGGTCGACGAGCAGTACTTC. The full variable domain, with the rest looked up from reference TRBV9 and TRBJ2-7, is DSGVTQTPKHLITATGQRVTLRCSPRSGDLSVYWYQQSLDQGLQFLIQYYNGEERAKGNILERFSAQQFPDLHSELNLSSLELGDSALYFCASSVDSGAVDEQYFGPGTRLTVT.

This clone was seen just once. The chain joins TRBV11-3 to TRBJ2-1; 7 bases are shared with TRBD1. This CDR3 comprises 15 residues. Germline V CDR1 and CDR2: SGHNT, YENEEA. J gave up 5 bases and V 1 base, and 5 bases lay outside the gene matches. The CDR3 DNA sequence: TGTGCCAGCAGCTTAGTATCGACAGGGAACAATGAGCAGTTCTTC. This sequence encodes CASSLVSTGNNEQFF.

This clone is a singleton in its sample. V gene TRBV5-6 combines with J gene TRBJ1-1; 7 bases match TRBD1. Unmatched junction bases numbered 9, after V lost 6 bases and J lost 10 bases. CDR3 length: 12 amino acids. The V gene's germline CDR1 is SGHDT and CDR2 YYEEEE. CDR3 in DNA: TGTGCCAGCATCGACAGGGCTGTTGGAGCTTTCTTT. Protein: CASIDRAVGAFF.

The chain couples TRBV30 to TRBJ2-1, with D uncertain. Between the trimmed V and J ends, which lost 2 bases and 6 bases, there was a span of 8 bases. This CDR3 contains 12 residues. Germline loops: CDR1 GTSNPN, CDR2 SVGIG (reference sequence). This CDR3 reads CAWSTASNEQFF. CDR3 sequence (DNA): TGTGCCTGGAGTACCGCTAGCAATGAGCAGTTCTTC.

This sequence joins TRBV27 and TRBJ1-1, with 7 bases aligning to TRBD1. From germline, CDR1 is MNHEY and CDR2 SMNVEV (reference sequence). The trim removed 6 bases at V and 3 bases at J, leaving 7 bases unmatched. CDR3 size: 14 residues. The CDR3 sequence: CASRDIQGYTEAFF. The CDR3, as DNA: TGTGCCAGCAGGGATATACAGGGGTACACTGAAGCTTTCTTT.

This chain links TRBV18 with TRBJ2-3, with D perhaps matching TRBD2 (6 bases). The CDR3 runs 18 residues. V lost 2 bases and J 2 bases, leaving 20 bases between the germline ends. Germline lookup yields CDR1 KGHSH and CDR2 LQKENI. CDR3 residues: CASSPSPQRAPVTDTQYF. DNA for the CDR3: TGTGCCAGCTCACCATCCCCACAGCGGGCGCCGGTCACAGATACGCAGTATTTT.

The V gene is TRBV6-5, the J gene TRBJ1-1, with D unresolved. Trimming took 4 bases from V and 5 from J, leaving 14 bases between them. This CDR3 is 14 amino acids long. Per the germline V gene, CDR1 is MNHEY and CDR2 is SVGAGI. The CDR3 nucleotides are TGTGCCAGCAGTTCGGCACTGGGAGGGACTGAAGCTTTCTTT. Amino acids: CASSSALGGTEAFF.

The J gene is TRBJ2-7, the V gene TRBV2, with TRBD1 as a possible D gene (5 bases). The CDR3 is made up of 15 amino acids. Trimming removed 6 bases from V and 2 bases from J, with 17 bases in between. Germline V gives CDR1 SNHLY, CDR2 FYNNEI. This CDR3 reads CASRPRWGGTYEQYF. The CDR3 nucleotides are TGTGCCAGCAGACCCCGGTGGGGCGGAACCTACGAGCAGTACTTC.

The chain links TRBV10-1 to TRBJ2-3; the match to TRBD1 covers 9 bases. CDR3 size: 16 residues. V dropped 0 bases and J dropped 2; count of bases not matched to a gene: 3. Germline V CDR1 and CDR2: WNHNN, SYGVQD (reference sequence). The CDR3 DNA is TGCGCCAGCAGTGAGTCCAGGACAGGGGCCACAGATACGCAGTATTTT. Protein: CASSESRTGATDTQYF.

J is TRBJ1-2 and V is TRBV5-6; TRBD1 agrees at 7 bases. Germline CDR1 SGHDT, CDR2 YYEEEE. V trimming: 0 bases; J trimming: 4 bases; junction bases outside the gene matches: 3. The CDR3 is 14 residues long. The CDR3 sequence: CASSLGGTAYGYTF. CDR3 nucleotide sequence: TGTGCCAGCAGCTTGGGTGGGACAGCCTATGGCTACACCTTC.

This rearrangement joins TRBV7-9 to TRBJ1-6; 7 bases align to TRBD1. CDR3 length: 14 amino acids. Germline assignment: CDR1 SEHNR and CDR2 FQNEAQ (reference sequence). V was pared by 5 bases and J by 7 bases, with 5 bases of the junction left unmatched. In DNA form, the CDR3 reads TGTGCCAGCAGCGGGGGACAGAAGAATTCACCCCTCCACTTT. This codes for CASSGGQKNSPLHF.